The 10 T cell receptor beta chains given below trace back to one sample, sequenced in a study of T cell responses to AZD1222 COVID-19 vaccine. The data were produced by immunoSEQ multiplex PCR, yet TCRdb's version contains in-frame clones alone and is incomplete. Seen here are about 140,000 clones, approximately 83% observed once, and the top ten hold around 8%. Specimen: peripheral blood, collected on day 0 of AZD1222 vaccination. These receptors came from an adult in good health.

The chain employs TRBV28 and TRBJ1-5, with D uncertain. Germline V gene sequence: CDR1 MDHEN, CDR2 SYDVKM. Trimming stripped 6 bases from V and 4 bases from J, with 7 bases between. The CDR3 consists of 12 residues. The CDR3: CASRALNQPQHF. The CDR3 nucleotides read TGTGCCAGCAGGGCCTTGAATCAGCCCCAGCATTTT.

This chain joins TRBV24-1 and TRBJ2-5; D is unclear. The V gene lost 3 bases and the J gene lost 1 base, with 11 bases spanning the gap. The CDR3 runs 15 residues. Germline V lookup: CDR1 KGHDR, CDR2 SFDVKD. The CDR3 loop is CATSDTNRGQETQYF. The CDR3 DNA is TGTGCCACCAGTGATACCAACAGAGGCCAAGAGACCCAGTACTTC.

The gene calls are TRBV10-1 and TRBJ1-4; perhaps TRBD1 as D (5 bases). The V gene's germline CDR1 is WNHNN and CDR2 SYGVQD (reference sequence). Trimming removed 3 bases from V and 5 bases from J, with 7 bases in between. CDR3 length: 13 amino acids. CDR3 in amino acids: CASSDGGNEKLFF. CDR3 coding DNA: TGCGCCAGCAGTGATGGGGGAAATGAAAAACTGTTTTTT.

The chain employs TRBV7-6 and TRBJ2-1; the D call may be TRBD1 or TRBD2 (5 bases each). CDR3 size: 14 residues. Deletions cut 1 base from V and 6 bases from J, with 10 bases between. CDR1 and CDR2 from the germline V gene are SGHVS and FNYEAQ. The CDR3 coding sequence is TGTGCCAGCAGCTTAGGATGGGGGACCAATGAGCAGTTCTTC. Translated: CASSLGWGTNEQFF.

V usage is TRBV11-2 and J usage is TRBJ2-7, with TRBD2 matching 13 bases. This CDR3 has 15 residues. V was clipped by 5 bases and J by 2 bases; unmatched bases: 3. Germline V gives CDR1 SGHAT, CDR2 FQNNGV. CDR3 sequence (DNA): TGTGCCAGCAGCCTCGGACTAGCGGGGGCCTACGAGCAGTACTTC. It translates to CASSLGLAGAYEQYF.

V usage is TRBV10-3 and J usage is TRBJ2-3, with 12 positions matching TRBD2. V was pared by 4 bases and J by 2 bases, with 7 bases of the junction left unmatched. The CDR3 spans 17 residues. Looked up from germline, CDR1 is ENHRY and CDR2 is SYGVKD. Written as DNA, the CDR3 is TGTGCCATCAGTGGAGGGCTAGCGGGGGGGTACACAGATACGCAGTATTTT. Amino acid sequence: CAISGGLAGGYTDTQYF.

This sequence joins TRBV5-1 and TRBJ1-1; 9 bases match TRBD1. Germline V gene lookup returns CDR1 SGHRS and CDR2 YFSETQ. Unmatched junction bases numbered 13, after V lost 2 bases and J lost 8 bases. The CDR3 length is 16 residues. The CDR3 DNA reads TGCGCCAGCAGCTTCACCACACAGGGGGCGCGTCGGGAAGCTTTCTTT. This translates into CASSFTTQGARREAFF.

This clone was observed once. The V and J genes are TRBV5-1 and TRBJ1-2; D unclear. Germline V CDR1 and CDR2: SGHRS, YFSETQ. V was trimmed by 4 bases and J by 8 bases, leaving 12 bases between them. The CDR3 totals 12 residues. In DNA, the CDR3 is TGCGCCAGCAGCCCGCCCGGGGAAGGCTACACCTTC. Amino acid sequence: CASSPPGEGYTF.

This clone was observed a handful of times. The J gene is TRBJ1-5, the V gene TRBV27, with a possible D match to TRBD1 (5 bases). This CDR3 has 14 amino acids. Germline V CDR1 and CDR2: MNHEY, SMNVEV (reference sequence). The V end lost 5 bases, the J end lost 2 bases, and 10 bases lay between the germline ends. CDR3 sequence (DNA): TGTGCCAGCAGTATCAGGGATGGCAATCAGCCCCAGCATTTT. Protein product: CASSIRDGNQPQHF.

This clone was observed once. CDR3 amino acids: CASSLDGGRAGGELFF. CDR3 DNA: TGCGCCAGCAGCTTGGATGGCGGGAGGGCTGGCGGGGAGCTGTTTTTT. The V gene is TRBV5-1, the J gene TRBJ2-2; 9 nucleotides align to TRBD2. V gave up 0 bases and J gave up 7 bases; unmatched junction bases: 7. The CDR3 contains 16 residues. The germline CDR1 and CDR2 sequences are SGHRS and YFSETQ.